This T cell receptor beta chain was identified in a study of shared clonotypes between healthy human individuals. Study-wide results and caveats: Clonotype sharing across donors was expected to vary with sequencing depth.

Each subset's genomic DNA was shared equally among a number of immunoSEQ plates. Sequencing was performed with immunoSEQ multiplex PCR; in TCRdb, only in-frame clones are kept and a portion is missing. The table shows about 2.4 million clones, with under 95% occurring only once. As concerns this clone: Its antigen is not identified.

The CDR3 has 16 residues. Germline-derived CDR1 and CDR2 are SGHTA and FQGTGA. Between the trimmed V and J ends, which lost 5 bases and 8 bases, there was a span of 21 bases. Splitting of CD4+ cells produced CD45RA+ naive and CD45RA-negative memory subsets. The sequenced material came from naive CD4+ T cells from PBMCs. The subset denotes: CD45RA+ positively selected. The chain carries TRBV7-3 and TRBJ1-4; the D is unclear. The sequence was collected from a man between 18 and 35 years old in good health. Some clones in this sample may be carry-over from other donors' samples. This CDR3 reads CASSQNGWGQGEKLFF. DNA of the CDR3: TGTGCCAGCAGCCAAAATGGTTGGGGTCAAGGAGAAAAACTGTTTTTT.